The rows below give T cell receptor beta chains drawn from one sample of a study of T cell responses to AZD1222 COVID-19 vaccine. Libraries were prepared by immunoSEQ multiplex PCR; TCRdb keeps only in-frame clonotypes and omits some of them. The data contain roughly 170,000 clones, roughly 87% of them singletons. The sequencing used peripheral blood, collected on day 0 of AZD1222 vaccination. The receptors shown here come from an adult in good health. The CDR3 runs from the conserved cysteine through the conserved F or W. D genes are given only for firm matches. Clone sizes are given selectively: once, few, many, or a class where the clone is expanded.

size,D,J,V,DNA,CDR3
few,-,TRBJ2-1,TRBV10-2,TGCGCCAGCAGAACTAGGGGCCCCTACAATGAGCAGTTCTTC,CASRTRGPYNEQFF
-,-,TRBJ1-1,TRBV18,TGTGCCAGCTCACCTGGGACAATCTATGGGACTGAAGCTTTCTTT,CASSPGTIYGTEAFF
-,TRBD2,TRBJ2-1,TRBV5-4,TGTGCCAGCAGCTTCAGACTAGCGGGGGTCAATGAGCAGTTCTTC,CASSFRLAGVNEQFF
few,TRBD1,TRBJ1-2,TRBV4-1,TGCGCCAGCAGCCCGACAGGGGGAGGGAGCTATGGCTACACCTTC,CASSPTGGGSYGYTF
-,TRBD2,TRBJ2-3,TRBV7-9,TGTGCCAGCAGCCGCTCTAGCGGGAACCCAGATACGCAGTATTTT,CASSRSSGNPDTQYF
-,-,TRBJ2-3,TRBV7-8,TGTGCCAGCAGCCCGGTCCTGGATACGCAGTATTTT,CASSPVLDTQYF
-,-,TRBJ2-1,TRBV7-6,TGTGCCAGCAGCCCCTCAGGTCTAGCCAGACAGTTCTTC,CASSPSGLARQFF
once,-,TRBJ2-1,TRBV11-2,TGTGCCAGCAGCTTAGACCCCCCCAATGAGCAGTTCTTC,CASSLDPPNEQFF
-,-,TRBJ2-1,TRBV11-2,TGTGCCAGCAGCTTAAGTACGGGCGATGAGCAGTTCTTC,CASSLSTGDEQFF
-,-,TRBJ1-5,TRBV6-1,TGTGCCAGCAGTGAAGCGATGATGGGGCATCAGCCCCAGCATTTT,CASSEAMMGHQPQHF
-,TRBD2,TRBJ2-7,TRBV3-1/TRBV3-2,TGTGCCAGCAGCCCTCAGCGGGAGATCGCCTACGAGCAGTACTTC,CASSPQREIAYEQYF
-,-,TRBJ2-2,TRBV6-5,TGTGCCAGCAGTTACGACGGACTGGACACCGGGGAGCTGTTTTTT,CASSYDGLDTGELFF
-,-,TRBJ1-2,TRBV7-3,TGTGCCAGCCTACCGAGCGGAGGGGGGCTATATGGCTACACCTTC,CASLPSGGGLYGYTF
-,-,TRBJ1-2,TRBV12-3/TRBV12-4,TGTGCCAGCAGTCCGGGGACTTACTATGGCTACACCTTC,CASSPGTYYGYTF
-,TRBD1,TRBJ2-7,TRBV27,TGTGCCAGCAGTAATCGGGACAGGGGCTCCTACGAGCAGTACTTC,CASSNRDRGSYEQYF
once,-,TRBJ1-1,TRBV7-2,TGTGCCAGCAGCTTAGTGACAGGGAACACTGAAGCTTTCTTT,CASSLVTGNTEAFF
-,TRBD2,TRBJ2-5,TRBV7-8,TGTGCCAGCAGCTTAGTGACCCGAGGGACTAGCGGCAGGACCCAGTACTTC,CASSLVTRGTSGRTQYF
once,-,TRBJ1-2,TRBV27,TGTGCCAGCAGCTCAACCCCAGGGGACGTGCATGGCTACACCTTC,CASSSTPGDVHGYTF
-,-,TRBJ2-7,TRBV27,TGTGCCATCCCCGTTCCAGCGAGCTACGAGCAGTACTTC,CAIPVPASYEQYF
-,-,TRBJ1-5,TRBV7-2,TGTGCCAGCAGCCCCGAGCAGCTGGGAAATCAGCCCCAGCATTTT,CASSPEQLGNQPQHF
once,TRBD1,TRBJ2-3,TRBV11-3,TGTGCCAGCAGCTCCGGGACAGGGGGCACAGATACGCAGTATTTT,CASSSGTGGTDTQYF
-,TRBD2,TRBJ2-2,TRBV7-9,TGTGCCAGCAGCTCTCTAGCGGGTACGAACACCGGGGAGCTGTTTTTT,CASSSLAGTNTGELFF
-,-,TRBJ2-3,TRBV11-3,TGTGCCAGCAGCTTAATCCTCGGGGATACGCAGTATTTT,CASSLILGDTQYF
once,-,TRBJ2-2,TRBV29-1,TGCAGCGTTGAATTGGGCCAATTCACCGGGGAGCTGTTTTTT,CSVELGQFTGELFF
-,TRBD1,TRBJ1-5,TRBV27,TGTGCCAGCAGTTGGGACAGGGAAGGCAATCAGCCCCAGCATTTT,CASSWDREGNQPQHF
-,-,TRBJ2-7,TRBV7-9,TGTGCCAGCAGCTTAGCAAACGAGCAGTACTTC,CASSLANEQYF
-,TRBD2,TRBJ2-7,TRBV27,TGTGCCAGCAGGAATAGCGGGAGTTCCTACGAGCAGTACTTC,CASRNSGSSYEQYF
once,-,TRBJ2-1,TRBV2,TGTGCCAGCAAACGGGACGGAGGGTTGGATGAGCAGTTCTTC,CASKRDGGLDEQFF
-,-,TRBJ2-7,TRBV28,TGTGCCAGCAGCTATGGACAGCCCGAGCAGTACTTC,CASSYGQPEQYF
-,TRBD2,TRBJ2-1,TRBV27,TGTGCCAGCAAGACTAGCGGGAGCCTCAATGAGCAGTTCTTC,CASKTSGSLNEQFF
-,TRBD2,TRBJ2-1,TRBV5-4,TGTGCCAGCAGCCCATTTAGGACTAGCGTGGACAATGAGCAGTTCTTC,CASSPFRTSVDNEQFF
-,-,TRBJ1-1,TRBV30,TGTGCCTGGACCACCTTGTTTGGTTGGGACACTGAAGCTTTCTTT,CAWTTLFGWDTEAFF
-,TRBD2,TRBJ2-7,TRBV4-1,TGCGCCAGCAGCCAAGATTCGGGGCTAGCGGGAAGGTACACCTACGAGCAGTACTTC,CASSQDSGLAGRYTYEQYF
-,TRBD2,TRBJ2-1,TRBV28,TGTGCCAGCAGTCGCCTCCCGGGACTAGCGGGAGGGTTCCCCTACAATGAGCAGTTCTTC,CASSRLPGLAGGFPYNEQFF
-,TRBD1,TRBJ2-3,TRBV19,TGTGCCAGTAGTATAGGACAGGGGGCCGTGGGGGATACGCAGTATTTT,CASSIGQGAVGDTQYF
-,-,TRBJ1-2,TRBV29-1,TGCAGCGCCGACCCGGTGGGGGGAACTGGCTACACCTTC,CSADPVGGTGYTF
-,-,TRBJ1-1,TRBV12-3/TRBV12-4,TGTGCCAGCAGTTTAAGAGGGGGCACTGAAGCTTTCTTT,CASSLRGGTEAFF